This TCR beta chain was documented in a study of T cell responses to AZD1222 COVID-19 vaccine. Study-wide results and limits: Breadth and depth of Spike-specific TCRs rose after two AZD1222 doses. Samples come after the peak T cell response, not at day 14. Nearly half of spike-specific TCRs reportedly target unmutated variant regions.

Sequencing used immunoSEQ multiplex PCR; TCRdb keeps in-frame clones, though not all of them. The sample has about 92,000 clones; more than 75% are singletons. By share, this clone counts as medium-sized (0.01 to 0.1%). The antigen is not known. Germline CDR1 is MNHEY and CDR2 is SVGAGI. The CDR3 contains 13 residues. V was trimmed by 7 bases and J by 2 bases, leaving 12 bases between them. The chain joins TRBV6-5 to TRBJ2-7; TRBD1 might be the D (5 bases). The sample in question was peripheral blood, obtained on day 0 of AZD1222 vaccination. The TCR sequence derives from an adult in good health. The CDR3 nucleotides are TGTGCCAGCACCCAAGACAGTCCCTACGAGCAGTACTTC. This encodes CASTQDSPYEQYF.